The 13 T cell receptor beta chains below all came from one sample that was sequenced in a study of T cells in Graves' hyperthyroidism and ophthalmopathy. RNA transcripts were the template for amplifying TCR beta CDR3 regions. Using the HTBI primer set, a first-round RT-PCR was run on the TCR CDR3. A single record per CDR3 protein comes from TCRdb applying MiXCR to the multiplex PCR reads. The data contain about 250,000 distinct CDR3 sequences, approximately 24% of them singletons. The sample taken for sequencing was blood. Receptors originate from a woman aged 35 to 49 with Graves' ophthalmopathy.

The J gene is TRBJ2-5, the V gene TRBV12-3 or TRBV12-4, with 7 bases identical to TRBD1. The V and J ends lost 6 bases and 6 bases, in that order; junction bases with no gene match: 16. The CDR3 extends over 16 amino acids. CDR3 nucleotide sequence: TGTGCCAGCAGCCACAACTCGAGACAGGGTGCAAAGACCCAGTACTTC. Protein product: CASSHNSRQGAKTQYF.

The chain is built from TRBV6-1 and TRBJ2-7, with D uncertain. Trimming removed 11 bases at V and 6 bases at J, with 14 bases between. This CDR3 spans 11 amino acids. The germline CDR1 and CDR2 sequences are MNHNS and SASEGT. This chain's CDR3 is CASAWKGEQYF. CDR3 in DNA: TGTGCCTCTGCGTGGAAGGGCGAGCAGTACTTC.

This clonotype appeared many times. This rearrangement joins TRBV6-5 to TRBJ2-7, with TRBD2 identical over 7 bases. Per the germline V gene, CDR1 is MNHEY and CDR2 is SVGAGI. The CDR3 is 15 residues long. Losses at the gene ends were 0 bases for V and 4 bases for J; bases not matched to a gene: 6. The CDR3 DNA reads TGTGCCAGCAGTTACTCTGCGGGAGAAGGTTACGAGCAGTACTTC. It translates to CASSYSAGEGYEQYF.

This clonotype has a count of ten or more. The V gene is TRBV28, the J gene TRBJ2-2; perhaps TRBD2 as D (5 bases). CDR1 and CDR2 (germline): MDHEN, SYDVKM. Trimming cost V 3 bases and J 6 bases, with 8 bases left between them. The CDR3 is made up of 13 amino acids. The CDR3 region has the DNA TGTGCCAGCAGTTTGTCACTAGCCGGGGAGCTGTTTTTT. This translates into CASSLSLAGELFF. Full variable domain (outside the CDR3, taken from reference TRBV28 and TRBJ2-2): DVKVTQSSRYLVKRTGEKVFLECVQDMDHENMFWYRQDPGLGLRLIYFSYDVKMKEKGDIPEGYSVSREKKERFSLILESASTNQTSMYLCASSLSLAGELFFGEGSRLTVL.

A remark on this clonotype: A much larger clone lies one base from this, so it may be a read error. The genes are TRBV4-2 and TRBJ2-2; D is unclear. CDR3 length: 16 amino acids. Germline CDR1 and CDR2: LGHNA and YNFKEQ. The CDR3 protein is CASGQSGGILTGELFF. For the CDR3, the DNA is TGTGCCAGCGGCCAATCAGGTGGGATCCTCACCGGGGAGCTGTTTTTT.

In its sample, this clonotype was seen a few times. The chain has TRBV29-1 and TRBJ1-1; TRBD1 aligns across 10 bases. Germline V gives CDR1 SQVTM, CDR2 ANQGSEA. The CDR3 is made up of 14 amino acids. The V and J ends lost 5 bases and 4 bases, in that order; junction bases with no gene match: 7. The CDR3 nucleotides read TGCAGCGTTCTCGGGACAGGGGCTCTCACTGAAGCTTTCTTT. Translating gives CSVLGTGALTEAFF.

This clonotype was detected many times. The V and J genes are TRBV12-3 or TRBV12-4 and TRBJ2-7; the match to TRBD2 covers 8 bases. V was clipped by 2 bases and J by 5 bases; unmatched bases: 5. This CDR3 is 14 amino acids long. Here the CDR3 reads CASSLTGGQDEQYF. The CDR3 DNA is TGTGCCAGCAGTTTAACGGGAGGGCAGGACGAGCAGTACTTC.

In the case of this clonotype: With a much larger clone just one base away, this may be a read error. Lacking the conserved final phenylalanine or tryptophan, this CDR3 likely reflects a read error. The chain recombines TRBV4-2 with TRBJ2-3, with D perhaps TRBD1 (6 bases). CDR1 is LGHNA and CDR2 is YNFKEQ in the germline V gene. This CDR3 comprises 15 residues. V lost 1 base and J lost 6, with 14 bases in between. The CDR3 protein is CASSQGNRAGDTQYY. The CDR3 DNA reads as TGTGCCAGCAGCCAAGGGAACAGGGCTGGGGATACGCAGTATTAT.

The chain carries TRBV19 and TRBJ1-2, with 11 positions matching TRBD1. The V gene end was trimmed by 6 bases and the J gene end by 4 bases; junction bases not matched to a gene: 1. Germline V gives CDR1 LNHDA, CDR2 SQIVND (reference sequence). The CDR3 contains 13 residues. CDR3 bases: TGTGCCAGTAGGGGACAGGGGGTCTATGGCTACACCTTC. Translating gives CASRGQGVYGYTF.

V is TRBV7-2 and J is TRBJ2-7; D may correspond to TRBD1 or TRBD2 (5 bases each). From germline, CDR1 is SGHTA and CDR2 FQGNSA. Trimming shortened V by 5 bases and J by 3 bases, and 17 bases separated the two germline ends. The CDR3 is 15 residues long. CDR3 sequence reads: CASSTTSGRGYEQYF. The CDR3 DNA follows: TGTGCCAGCAGCACCACCTCGGGACGAGGCTACGAGCAGTACTTC.

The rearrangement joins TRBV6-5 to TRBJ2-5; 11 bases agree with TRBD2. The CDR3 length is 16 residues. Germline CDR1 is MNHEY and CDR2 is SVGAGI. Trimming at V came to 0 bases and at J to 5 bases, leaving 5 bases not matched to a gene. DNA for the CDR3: TGTGCCAGCAGTTACTCTAGCGGGAGGGCGTTGGAGACCCAGTACTTC. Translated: CASSYSSGRALETQYF.

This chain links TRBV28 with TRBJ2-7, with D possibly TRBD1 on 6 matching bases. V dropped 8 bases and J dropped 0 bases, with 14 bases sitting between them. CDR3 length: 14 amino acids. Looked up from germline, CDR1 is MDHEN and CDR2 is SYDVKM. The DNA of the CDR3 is TGTGCCAGCGAGGGGGTACGAAGCTCCTACGAGCAGTACTTC. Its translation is CASEGVRSSYEQYF.

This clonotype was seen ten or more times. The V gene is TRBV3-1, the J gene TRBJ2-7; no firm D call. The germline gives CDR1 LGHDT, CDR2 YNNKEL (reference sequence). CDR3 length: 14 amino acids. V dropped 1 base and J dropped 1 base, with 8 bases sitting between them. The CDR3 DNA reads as TGTGCCAGCAGCCAAGGCCGGACGTCCTACGAGCAGTACTTC. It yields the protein CASSQGRTSYEQYF.